Listed below are T cell receptor beta chains from one sample, sequenced in a study of shared clonotypes between healthy human individuals. The repertoire was sequenced with immunoSEQ multiplex PCR; TCRdb's copy has only in-frame clones and lacks some. The sample lists over a million clones, 96% seen once, with over 1% in the top ten. Sequencing input: naive CD4+ T cells sorted from blood. Receptor source: a man aged 25-45 years in good health. Both conserved end residues are part of each CDR3. A D gene is named only where the DNA matches it firmly. Clone size is given for some rows only: seen once, a few or many times, or a class if the clone is expanded.

clone size	V gene	J gene	D gene	CDR3 protein	CDR3 DNA
-	TRBV6-1	TRBJ1-4	-	CASSERSGSTNEKLFF	TGTGCCAGCAGTGAACGTTCAGGGTCAACTAATGAAAAACTGTTTTTT
-	TRBV7-2	TRBJ1-5	-	CASSIDRQPQHF	TGTGCCAGCAGTATCGACAGGCAGCCCCAGCATTTT
-	TRBV7-3	TRBJ2-3	-	CASSIRAGAGTDTQYF	TGTGCCAGCAGCATCCGGGCGGGGGCCGGCACAGATACGCAGTATTTT
-	TRBV5-6	TRBJ2-5	TRBD1	CASSTKGQGGETQYF	TGTGCCAGCAGCACTAAGGGACAGGGGGGAGAGACCCAGTACTTC
-	TRBV5-1	TRBJ1-2	TRBD1	CASSSSVPGTGGNYGYTF	TGCGCCAGCAGCTCAAGCGTCCCCGGGACAGGGGGAAACTATGGCTACACCTTC
-	TRBV18	TRBJ2-5	-	CASSPVSVWETQYF	TGTGCCAGCTCACCTGTTTCGGTGTGGGAGACCCAGTACTTC
once	TRBV7-7	TRBJ2-5	TRBD2	CASSLGLAGVETQYF	TGTGCTAGCAGCTTAGGACTAGCGGGAGTGGAGACCCAGTACTTC
-	TRBV2	TRBJ2-7	-	CASSVRDFGNEQYF	TGTGCCAGCAGTGTCCGGGACTTCGGGAACGAGCAGTACTTC
-	TRBV5-5	TRBJ2-3	-	CASSFKRWGATDTQYF	TGTGCCAGCAGCTTCAAAAGATGGGGGGCCACAGATACGCAGTATTTT
-	TRBV6-5	TRBJ2-5	-	CASSPTYPQGTQYF	TGTGCCAGCAGTCCGACTTACCCCCAAGGGACCCAGTACTTC
few	TRBV5-1	TRBJ2-7	-	CASSLPVPHRQYF	TGCGCCAGCAGCTTGCCGGTGCCCCATAGGCAGTACTTC
-	TRBV7-9	TRBJ1-1	-	CASSLGRNTEAFF	TGTGCCAGCAGCCTTGGCCGGAACACTGAAGCTTTCTTT
-	TRBV11-1	TRBJ2-7	-	CASSLGSPTTYEQYF	TGTGCCAGCAGCTTAGGTTCTCCCACGACCTACGAGCAGTACTTC
-	TRBV18	TRBJ2-5	-	CASSPTQPSETQYF	TGTGCCAGCTCACCCACACAGCCGTCCGAGACCCAGTACTTC
-	TRBV7-3	TRBJ1-3	-	CASSPTGGSGNTIYF	TGTGCCAGCAGCCCGACCGGGGGATCTGGAAACACCATATATTTT
-	TRBV28	TRBJ1-3	-	CASSLHTGLLGNTIYF	TGTGCCAGCAGCCTTCACACGGGACTCCTTGGAAACACCATATATTTT
few	TRBV7-9	TRBJ1-4	-	CASSLGLPANEKLFF	TGTGCCAGCAGCCTGGGATTACCGGCTAATGAAAAACTGTTTTTT
-	TRBV19	TRBJ2-5	-	CASSIGRETQYF	TGTGCCAGTAGTATTGGGAGAGAGACCCAGTACTTC
-	TRBV9	TRBJ2-6	-	CASSLTDGSGANVLTF	TGTGCCAGCAGCCTGACGGACGGCTCTGGGGCCAACGTCCTGACTTTC
once	TRBV18	TRBJ2-1	TRBD1	CASSTDRGTYNEQFF	TGTGCCAGCTCTACCGACAGGGGCACCTACAATGAGCAGTTCTTC
-	TRBV2	TRBJ2-7	TRBD2	CASSTRVITSGRIHEQYF	TGTGCCAGCAGCACTCGAGTAATAACTAGCGGGAGGATCCACGAGCAGTACTTC
-	TRBV19	TRBJ1-2	-	CASTGGGYGYTF	TGTGCCAGTACCGGGGGGGGCTATGGCTACACCTTC
-	TRBV5-6	TRBJ1-5	-	CASSLEQGPQHF	TGTGCCAGCAGCTTGGAACAGGGGCCCCAGCATTTT
-	TRBV5-1	TRBJ2-2	TRBD2	CASSFGLAGLNTGELFF	TGCGCCAGCAGCTTCGGACTAGCGGGGCTAAACACCGGGGAGCTGTTTTTT
-	TRBV7-2	TRBJ2-1	-	CASTLEGNEQFF	TGTGCCAGCACCTTAGAGGGCAATGAGCAGTTCTTC
-	TRBV29-1	TRBJ2-7	TRBD1	CSVEQGDEQYF	TGCAGCGTTGAACAGGGGGATGAGCAGTACTTC
-	TRBV7-8	TRBJ2-5	-	CASSFGVQETQYF	TGTGCCAGCAGCTTCGGGGTTCAAGAGACCCAGTACTTC
-	TRBV5-1	TRBJ1-5	-	CASSPGQGVNQPQHF	TGCGCCAGCAGCCCCGGGCAGGGCGTCAATCAGCCCCAGCATTTT
-	TRBV7-9	TRBJ2-1	TRBD2	CASSPGGIEQFF	TGTGCCAGCAGCCCGGGGGGAATAGAGCAGTTCTTC
-	TRBV5-6	TRBJ2-5	-	CASSYLAGGETQYF	TGTGCCAGCAGCTATTTAGCCGGAGGAGAGACCCAGTACTTC
-	TRBV20-1	TRBJ2-7	-	CSFWDYYEQYF	TGCAGTTTTTGGGATTACTACGAGCAGTACTTC
-	TRBV4-1	TRBJ2-2	TRBD2	CASSQDSGLAGPGELFF	TGCGCCAGCAGCCAAGATTCGGGACTAGCGGGACCCGGGGAGCTGTTTTTT
-	TRBV5-8	TRBJ2-3	-	CASSPADTQYF	TGTGCCAGCAGCCCGGCAGATACGCAGTATTTT
-	TRBV19	TRBJ2-7	TRBD2	CASSMGGSSYEQYF	TGTGCCAGTAGTATGGGGGGGAGCTCCTACGAGCAGTACTTC
-	TRBV7-7	TRBJ2-7	-	CASSTTLRGEQYF	TGTGCCAGCAGTACGACCTTGAGGGGGGAGCAGTACTTC
-	TRBV5-6	TRBJ2-7	-	CASSLENSYEQYF	TGTGCCAGCAGCTTGGAAAACTCCTACGAGCAGTACTTC
-	TRBV11-3	TRBJ2-1	-	CASSPRGGYSYNEQFF	TGTGCCAGCAGCCCAAGGGGGGGCTACTCCTACAATGAGCAGTTCTTC
-	TRBV30	TRBJ1-4	TRBD1	CAWEGQGPNNEKLFF	TGTGCCTGGGAGGGACAGGGACCGAATAATGAAAAACTGTTTTTT
-	TRBV5-1	TRBJ1-3	-	CASTLMGTSGNTIYF	TGCGCCAGCACTTTGATGGGGACCTCTGGAAACACCATATATTTT
-	TRBV5-5	TRBJ2-7	TRBD2	CASRPGLAGISATYEQYF	TGTGCCAGCAGACCTGGACTAGCGGGAATCTCGGCAACCTACGAGCAGTACTTC
-	TRBV10-3	TRBJ1-1	-	CAIKTGGTEAFF	TGTGCCATAAAGACCGGAGGCACTGAAGCTTTCTTT
-	TRBV28	TRBJ2-1	TRBD2	CASSSGRLYEQFF	TGTGCCAGCAGTTCCGGGAGGTTGTATGAGCAGTTCTTC
-	TRBV7-9	TRBJ2-7	TRBD2	CASSSSIGASGSYEQYF	TGTGCCAGCAGCTCTTCAATTGGGGCTAGCGGATCCTACGAGCAGTACTTC
-	TRBV4-1	TRBJ1-4	-	CASKLQSNEKLFF	TGCGCCAGCAAATTACAGTCTAATGAAAAACTGTTTTTT
few	TRBV4-2	TRBJ2-1	-	CASSHPQGHNEQFF	TGTGCCAGCAGCCACCCACAGGGACACAATGAGCAGTTCTTC
-	TRBV29-1	TRBJ2-1	-	CSVGYNEQFF	TGCAGCGTTGGCTACAATGAGCAGTTCTTC
-	TRBV6-6	TRBJ1-1	-	CASSYSSGTTEAFF	TGTGCCAGCAGTTACTCGTCCGGGACCACTGAAGCTTTCTTT
-	TRBV4-3	TRBJ2-2	-	CASSQAGNNGELFF	TGCGCCAGCAGCCAAGCAGGGAATAACGGGGAGCTGTTTTTT
-	TRBV11-2	TRBJ2-2	TRBD1	CASRRWTGALTGELFF	TGTGCCAGCAGGAGGTGGACAGGGGCCCTCACCGGGGAGCTGTTTTTT
-	TRBV7-2	TRBJ1-2	TRBD1	CASSLGGQSYGYTF	TGTGCCAGCAGCTTAGGGGGACAGAGCTATGGCTACACCTTC
-	TRBV28	TRBJ2-7	TRBD1	CASSLSGQGVYEQYF	TGTGCCAGCAGTTTAAGTGGACAGGGTGTCTACGAGCAGTACTTC
-	TRBV11-2	TRBJ2-2	-	CASSLTANTGELFF	TGTGCCAGCAGCTTAACGGCGAACACCGGGGAGCTGTTTTTT
-	TRBV28	TRBJ2-3	TRBD1	CASSLPQGQTDTQYF	TGTGCCAGCAGTTTGCCACAGGGACAGACAGATACGCAGTATTTT
-	TRBV5-6	TRBJ2-4	-	CASSLVGRLAKNIQYF	TGTGCCAGCAGCTTGGTGGGACGGCTAGCCAAAAACATTCAGTACTTC
-	TRBV5-4	TRBJ2-1	-	CASSLTQGDEQFF	TGTGCCAGCAGCTTGACCCAGGGCGATGAGCAGTTCTTC